The sequence of this TCR beta chain was determined in a study of blood T cell repertoires in COVID-19. Whole-study context: The study drew acute and convalescent COVID-19 samples from the United States, Italy and Spain. T cells, B-cell-depleted T cells, or PBMCs provided the cDNA or gDNA that served as material.

Clones were sequenced by immunoSEQ multiplex PCR, and TCRdb holds only the in-frame ones, with some missing. The table lists 150,000 to 200,000 clones, approximately 83% of them singletons. This CDR3 is built from 15 residues. Germline loops: CDR1 LNHDA, CDR2 SQIVND (reference sequence). V shed 5 bases and J 1 base; nucleotides not matched to a gene: 3. Sequencing was carried out using peripheral blood. The clonotype was recovered from a woman older than 75 with active or convalescent COVID-19. The chain is built from TRBV19 and TRBJ2-3; 10 bases are a match to TRBD2. The CDR3 nucleotides are TGTGCCAGTAGTCTCCTAGCGGGGGGCACAGATACGCAGTATTTT. It yields the protein CASSLLAGGTDTQYF.